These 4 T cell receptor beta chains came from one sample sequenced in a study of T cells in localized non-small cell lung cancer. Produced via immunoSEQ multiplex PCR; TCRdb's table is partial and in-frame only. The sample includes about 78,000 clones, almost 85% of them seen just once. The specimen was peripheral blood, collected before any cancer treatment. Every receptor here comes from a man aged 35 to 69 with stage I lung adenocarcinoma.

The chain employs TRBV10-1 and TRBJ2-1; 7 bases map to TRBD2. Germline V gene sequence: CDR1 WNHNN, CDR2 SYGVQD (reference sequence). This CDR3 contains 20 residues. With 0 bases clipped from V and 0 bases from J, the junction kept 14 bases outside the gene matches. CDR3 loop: CASSESGGSKSRSSYNEQFF. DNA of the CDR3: TGCGCCAGCAGTGAGTCGGGCGGGAGCAAGTCCCGCAGCTCCTACAATGAGCAGTTCTTC.

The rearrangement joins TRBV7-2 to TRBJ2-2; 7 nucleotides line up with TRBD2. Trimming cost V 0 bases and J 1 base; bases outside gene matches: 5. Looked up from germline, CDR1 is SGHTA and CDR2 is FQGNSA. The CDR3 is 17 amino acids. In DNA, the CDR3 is TGTGCCAGCAGCTTAGCGGGTTCGGGGGGGAACACCGGGGAGCTGTTTTTT. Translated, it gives CASSLAGSGGNTGELFF.

The CDR3 DNA is TGTGCCAGCAGCTCACCCAGCGGGACAGGGTCCGGAAACACCATATATTTT. Protein product: CASSSPSGTGSGNTIYF. The V call is TRBV7-9, the J call TRBJ1-3, with 9 bases fitting TRBD1. V gave up 4 bases and J gave up 4 bases; unmatched junction bases: 11. Germline-derived CDR1 and CDR2 are SEHNR and FQNEAQ (reference sequence). CDR3 size: 17 residues. The entire variable domain, with the rest obtained from reference TRBV7-9 and TRBJ1-3, is as follows: DTGVSQNPRHKITKRGQNVTFRCDPISEHNRLYWYRQTLGQGPEFLTYFQNEAQLEKSRLLSDRFSAERPKGSFSTLEIQRTEQGDSAMYLCASSSPSGTGSGNTIYFGEGSWLTVV.

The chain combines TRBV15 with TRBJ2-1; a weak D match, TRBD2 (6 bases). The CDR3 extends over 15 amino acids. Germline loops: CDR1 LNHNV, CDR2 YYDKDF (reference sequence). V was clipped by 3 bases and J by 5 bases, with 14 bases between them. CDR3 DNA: TGTGCCACCAGCAGGGGCAGGGACTTACACAATGAGCAGTTCTTC. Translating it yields CATSRGRDLHNEQFF.